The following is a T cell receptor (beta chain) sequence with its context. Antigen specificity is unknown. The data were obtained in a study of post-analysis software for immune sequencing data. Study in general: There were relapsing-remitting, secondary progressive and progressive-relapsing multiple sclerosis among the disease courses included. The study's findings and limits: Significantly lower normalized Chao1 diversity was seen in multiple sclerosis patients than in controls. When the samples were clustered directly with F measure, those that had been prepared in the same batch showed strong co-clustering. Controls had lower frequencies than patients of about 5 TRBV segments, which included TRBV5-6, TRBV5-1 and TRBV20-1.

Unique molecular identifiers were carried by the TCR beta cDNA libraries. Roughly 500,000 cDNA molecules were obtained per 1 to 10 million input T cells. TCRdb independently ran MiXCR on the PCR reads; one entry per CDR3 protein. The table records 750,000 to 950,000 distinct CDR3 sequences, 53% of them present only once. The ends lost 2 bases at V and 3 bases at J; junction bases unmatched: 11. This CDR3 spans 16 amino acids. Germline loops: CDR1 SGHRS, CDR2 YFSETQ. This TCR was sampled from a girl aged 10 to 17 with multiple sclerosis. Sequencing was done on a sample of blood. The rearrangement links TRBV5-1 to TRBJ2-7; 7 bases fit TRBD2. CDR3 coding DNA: TGCGCCAGCAGCTTAACGTCCGGTGCGGGGGACTACGAGCAGTACTTC. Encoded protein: CASSLTSGAGDYEQYF.